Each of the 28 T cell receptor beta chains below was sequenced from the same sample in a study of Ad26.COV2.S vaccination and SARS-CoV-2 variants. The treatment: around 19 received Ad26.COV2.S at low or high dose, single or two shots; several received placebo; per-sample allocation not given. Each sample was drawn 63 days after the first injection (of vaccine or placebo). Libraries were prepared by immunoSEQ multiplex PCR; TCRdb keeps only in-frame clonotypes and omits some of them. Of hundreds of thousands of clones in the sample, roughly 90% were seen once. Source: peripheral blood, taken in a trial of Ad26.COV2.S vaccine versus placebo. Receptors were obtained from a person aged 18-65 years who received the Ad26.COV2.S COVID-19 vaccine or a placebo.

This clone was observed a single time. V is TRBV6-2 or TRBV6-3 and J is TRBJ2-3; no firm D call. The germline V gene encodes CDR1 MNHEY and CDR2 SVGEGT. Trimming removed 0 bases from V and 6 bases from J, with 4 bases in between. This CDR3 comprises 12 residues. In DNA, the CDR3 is TGTGCCAGCAGTTACTCTGGGGATACGCAGTATTTT. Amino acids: CASSYSGDTQYF.

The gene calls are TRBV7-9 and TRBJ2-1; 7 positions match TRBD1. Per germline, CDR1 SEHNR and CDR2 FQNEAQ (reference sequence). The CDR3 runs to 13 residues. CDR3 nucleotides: TGTGTCACAAAATTGACAGGGAACAATGAGCAGTTCTTC. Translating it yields CVTKLTGNNEQFF.

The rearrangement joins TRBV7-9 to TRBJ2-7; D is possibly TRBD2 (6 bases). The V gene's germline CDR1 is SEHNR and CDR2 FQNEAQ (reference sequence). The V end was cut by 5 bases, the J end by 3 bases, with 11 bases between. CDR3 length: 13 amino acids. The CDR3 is CASSLPGGYEQYF. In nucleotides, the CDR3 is TGTGCCAGCAGCCTCCCCGGGGGCTACGAGCAGTACTTC.

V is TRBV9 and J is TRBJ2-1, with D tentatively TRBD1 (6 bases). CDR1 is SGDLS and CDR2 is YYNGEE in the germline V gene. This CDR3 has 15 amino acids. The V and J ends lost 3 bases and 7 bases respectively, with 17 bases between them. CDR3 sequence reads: CASSANREYLNEQFF. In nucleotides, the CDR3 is TGTGCCAGCAGCGCCAACAGGGAATATCTTAATGAGCAGTTCTTC.

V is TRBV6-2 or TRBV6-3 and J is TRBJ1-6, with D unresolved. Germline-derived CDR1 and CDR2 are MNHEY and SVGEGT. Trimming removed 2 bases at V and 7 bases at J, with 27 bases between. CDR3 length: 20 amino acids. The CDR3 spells CASSYKSSGSPLLGNSPLHF. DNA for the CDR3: TGTGCCAGCAGTTACAAGTCATCGGGTTCCCCACTCTTGGGAAATTCACCCCTCCACTTT.

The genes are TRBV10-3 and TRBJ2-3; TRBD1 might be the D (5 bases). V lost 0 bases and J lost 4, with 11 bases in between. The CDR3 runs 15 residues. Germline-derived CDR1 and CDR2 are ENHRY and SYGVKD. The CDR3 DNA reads TGTGCCATCAGTGAGTCCATAGGGGCGGCAGATACGCAGTATTTT. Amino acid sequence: CAISESIGAADTQYF.

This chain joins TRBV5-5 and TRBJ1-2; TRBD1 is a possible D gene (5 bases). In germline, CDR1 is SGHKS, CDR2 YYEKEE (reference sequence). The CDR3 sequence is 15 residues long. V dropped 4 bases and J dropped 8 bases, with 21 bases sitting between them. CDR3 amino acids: CASSAYRDRLYGYTF. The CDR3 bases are TGTGCCAGCAGCGCATATCGGGACCGCCTTTACGGCTACACCTTC.

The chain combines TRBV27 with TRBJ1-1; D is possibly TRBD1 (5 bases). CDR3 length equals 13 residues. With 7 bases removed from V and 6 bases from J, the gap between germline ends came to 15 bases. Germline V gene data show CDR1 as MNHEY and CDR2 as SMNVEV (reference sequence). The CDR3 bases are TGTGCCAGCATGTCAGGGATTCTCTCTGAAGCTTTCTTT. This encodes CASMSGILSEAFF.

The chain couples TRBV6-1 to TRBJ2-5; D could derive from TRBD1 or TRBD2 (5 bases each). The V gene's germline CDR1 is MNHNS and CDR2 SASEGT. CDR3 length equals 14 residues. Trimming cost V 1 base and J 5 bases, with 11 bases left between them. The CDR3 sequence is CASSEGKGTETQYF. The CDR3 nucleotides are TGTGCCAGCAGTGAAGGGAAGGGGACGGAGACCCAGTACTTC.

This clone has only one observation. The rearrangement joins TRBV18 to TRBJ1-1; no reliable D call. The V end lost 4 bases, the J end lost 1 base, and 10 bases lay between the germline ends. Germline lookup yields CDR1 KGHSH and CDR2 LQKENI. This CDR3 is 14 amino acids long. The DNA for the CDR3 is TGTGCCAGCTCACAAGGGAGGGCGAACACTGAAGCTTTCTTT. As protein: CASSQGRANTEAFF.

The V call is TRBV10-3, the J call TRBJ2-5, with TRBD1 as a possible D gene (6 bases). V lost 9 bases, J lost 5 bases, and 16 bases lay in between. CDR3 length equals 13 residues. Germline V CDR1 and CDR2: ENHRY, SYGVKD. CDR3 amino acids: CAIRNRDDETQYF. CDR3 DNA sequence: TGTGCCATACGGAACAGGGACGACGAGACCCAGTACTTC.

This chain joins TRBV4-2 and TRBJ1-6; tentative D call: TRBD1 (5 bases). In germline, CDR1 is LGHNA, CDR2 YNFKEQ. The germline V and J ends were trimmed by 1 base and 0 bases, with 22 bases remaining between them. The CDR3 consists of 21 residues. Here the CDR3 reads CASSQGARDGFLVSYNSPLHF. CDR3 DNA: TGTGCCAGCAGCCAAGGGGCGCGGGACGGATTTCTTGTCTCCTATAATTCACCCCTCCACTTT.

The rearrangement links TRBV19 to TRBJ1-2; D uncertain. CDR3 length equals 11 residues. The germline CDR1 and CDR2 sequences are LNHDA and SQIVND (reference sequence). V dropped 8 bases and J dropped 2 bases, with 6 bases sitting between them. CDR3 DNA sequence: TGTGCCAGTTCAAGAAACTATGGCTACACCTTC. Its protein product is CASSRNYGYTF.

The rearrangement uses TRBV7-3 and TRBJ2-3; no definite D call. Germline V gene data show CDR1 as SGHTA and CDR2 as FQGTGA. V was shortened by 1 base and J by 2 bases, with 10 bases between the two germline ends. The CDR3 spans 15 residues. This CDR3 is CASSLNTGYTDTQYF. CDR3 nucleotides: TGTGCCAGCAGCTTAAACACCGGTTACACAGATACGCAGTATTTT.

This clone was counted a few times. CDR3 amino acids: CASSSRSRGPDTQYF. The CDR3 bases are TGTGCCAGCAGCTCACGTAGTCGGGGCCCAGATACGCAGTATTTT. The chain employs TRBV11-3 and TRBJ2-3, with D possibly being TRBD1 or TRBD2 (5 bases each). The V end lost 4 bases, the J end lost 4 bases, and 15 bases lay between the germline ends. CDR3 length: 15 amino acids. Looked up from germline, CDR1 is SGHNT and CDR2 is YENEEA.

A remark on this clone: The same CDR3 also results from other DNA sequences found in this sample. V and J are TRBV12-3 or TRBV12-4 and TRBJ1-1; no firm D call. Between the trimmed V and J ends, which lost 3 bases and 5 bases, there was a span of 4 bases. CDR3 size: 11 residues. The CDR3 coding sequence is TGTGCCAGCAGTTTTCAGACTGAAGCTTTCTTT. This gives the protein CASSFQTEAFF.

CDR3 loop: CAWAPGLSTDTQYF. CDR3 bases: TGTGCCTGGGCGCCGGGACTAAGCACAGATACGCAGTATTTT. The rearrangement joins TRBV30 to TRBJ2-3; TRBD2 agrees at 7 bases. This CDR3 has 14 amino acids. The ends lost 5 bases at V and 0 bases at J; junction bases unmatched: 5. In germline, CDR1 is GTSNPN, CDR2 SVGIG (reference sequence).

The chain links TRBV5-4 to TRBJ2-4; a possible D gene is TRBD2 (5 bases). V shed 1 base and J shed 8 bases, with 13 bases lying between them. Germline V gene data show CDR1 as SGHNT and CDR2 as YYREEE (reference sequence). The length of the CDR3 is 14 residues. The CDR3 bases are TGTGCCAGCAGCTTGACCGGGAAGGCGGACATTCAGTACTTC. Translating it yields CASSLTGKADIQYF.

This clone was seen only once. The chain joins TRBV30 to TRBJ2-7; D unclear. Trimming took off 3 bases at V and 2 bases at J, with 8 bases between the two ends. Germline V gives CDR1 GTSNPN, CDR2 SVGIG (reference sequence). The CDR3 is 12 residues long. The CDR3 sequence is CAWRGSAYEQYF. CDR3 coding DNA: TGTGCCTGGAGGGGTTCCGCCTACGAGCAGTACTTC.

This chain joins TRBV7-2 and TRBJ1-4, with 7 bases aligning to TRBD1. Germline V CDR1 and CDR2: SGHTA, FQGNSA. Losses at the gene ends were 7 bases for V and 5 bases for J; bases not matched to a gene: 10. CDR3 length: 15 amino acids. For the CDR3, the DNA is TGTGCCAGCACCTCGGGACAGTCTTCGAATGAAAAACTGTTTTTT. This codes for CASTSGQSSNEKLFF. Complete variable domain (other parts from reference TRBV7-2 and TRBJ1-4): GAGVSQSPSNKVTEKGKDVELRCDPISGHTALYWYRQSLGQGLEFLIYFQGNSAPDKSGLPSDRFSAERTGGSVSTLTIQRTQQEDSAVYLCASTSGQSSNEKLFFGSGTQLSVL.

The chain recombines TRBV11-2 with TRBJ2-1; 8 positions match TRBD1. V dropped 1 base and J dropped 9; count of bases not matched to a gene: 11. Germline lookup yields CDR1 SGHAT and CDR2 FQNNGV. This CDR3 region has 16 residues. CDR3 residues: CASSLGVQGASGEQFF. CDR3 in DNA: TGTGCCAGCAGCTTAGGTGTGCAGGGGGCATCTGGTGAGCAGTTCTTC.

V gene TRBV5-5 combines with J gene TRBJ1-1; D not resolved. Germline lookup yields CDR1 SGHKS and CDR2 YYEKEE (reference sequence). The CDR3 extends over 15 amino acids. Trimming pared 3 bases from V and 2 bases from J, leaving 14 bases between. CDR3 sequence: CASSSGPQRNTEAFF. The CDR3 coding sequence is TGTGCCAGCAGCTCTGGGCCACAAAGAAACACTGAAGCTTTCTTT. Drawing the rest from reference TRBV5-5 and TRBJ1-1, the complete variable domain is DAGVTQSPTHLIKTRGQQVTLRCSPISGHKSVSWYQQVLGQGPQFIFQYYEKEERGRGNFPDRFSARQFPNYSSELNVNALLLGDSALYLCASSSGPQRNTEAFFGQGTRLTVV.

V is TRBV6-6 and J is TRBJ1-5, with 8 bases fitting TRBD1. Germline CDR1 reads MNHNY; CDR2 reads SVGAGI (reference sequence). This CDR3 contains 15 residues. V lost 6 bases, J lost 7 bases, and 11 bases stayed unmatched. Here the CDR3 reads CASRSPDRGEQPQHF. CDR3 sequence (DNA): TGTGCCAGCAGATCTCCCGACAGGGGTGAACAGCCCCAGCATTTT.

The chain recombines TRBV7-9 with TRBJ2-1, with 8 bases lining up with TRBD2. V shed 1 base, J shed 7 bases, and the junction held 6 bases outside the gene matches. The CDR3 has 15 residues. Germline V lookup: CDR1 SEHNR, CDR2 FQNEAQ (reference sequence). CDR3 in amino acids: CASSLGAGVLNEQFF. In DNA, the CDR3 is TGTGCCAGCAGCTTAGGAGCGGGAGTTTTAAATGAGCAGTTCTTC. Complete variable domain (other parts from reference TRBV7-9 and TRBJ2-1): DTGVSQNPRHKITKRGQNVTFRCDPISEHNRLYWYRQTLGQGPEFLTYFQNEAQLEKSRLLSDRFSAERPKGSFSTLEIQRTEQGDSAMYLCASSLGAGVLNEQFFGPGTRLTVL.

The CDR3 reads CASSQDMGVASSPLHF. The CDR3 bases are TGCGCCAGCAGCCAAGATATGGGAGTGGCTAGTTCACCCCTCCACTTT. This sequence joins TRBV4-1 and TRBJ1-6; D gene uncertain. Germline CDR1 MGHRA, CDR2 YSYEKL. This CDR3 is 16 amino acids long. V was shortened by 0 bases and J by 9 bases, with 15 bases between the two germline ends.

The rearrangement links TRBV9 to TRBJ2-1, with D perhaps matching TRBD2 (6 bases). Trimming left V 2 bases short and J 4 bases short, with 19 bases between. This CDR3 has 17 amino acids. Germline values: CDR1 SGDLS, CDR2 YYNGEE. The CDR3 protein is CASSVLGSLAQYNEQFF. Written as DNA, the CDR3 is TGTGCCAGCAGCGTTCTAGGTTCCCTAGCGCAATACAATGAGCAGTTCTTC.

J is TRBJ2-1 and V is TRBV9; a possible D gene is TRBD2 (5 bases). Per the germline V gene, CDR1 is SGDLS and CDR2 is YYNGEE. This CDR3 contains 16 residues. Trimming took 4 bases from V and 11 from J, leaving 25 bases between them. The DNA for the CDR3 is TGTGCCAGCAGCACGATCCGGGCCCAGACCGGGATTAAGCAGTTCTTC. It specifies CASSTIRAQTGIKQFF.

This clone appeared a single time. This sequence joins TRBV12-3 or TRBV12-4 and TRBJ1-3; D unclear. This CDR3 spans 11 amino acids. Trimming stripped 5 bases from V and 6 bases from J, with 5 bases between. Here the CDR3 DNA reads TGTGCCAGCAGTACCACAAACACCATATATTTT. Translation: CASSTTNTIYF.